Given below is one T cell receptor beta chain in context. No cognate antigen has been identified for it. Per-nucleotide qualities are absent, and no much larger clonotype sits a single base away. The collaborating institutions used their own protocols to collect whole blood in K2EDTA tubes. For TCRbeta analysis, collaborator samples were shipped as frozen whole blood, as isolated PBMCs, or as DNA extracted from either sample type. These data originate in a study of blood T cell repertoires in COVID-19 (dated by TCRdb to 2020 to 2021). As for the study more broadly: Samples covering the acute and convalescent phases of COVID-19 were provided by collaborators in the United States, Italy and Spain. The prospective study material was composed of cDNA or gDNA derived from T cells, B-cell-depleted T cells, or PBMCs. Deeply sampled blood TCRbeta repertoires from subjects exposed to, actively infected with, or recovered from COVID-19 were included in the dataset. The repertoires were released in a freely available public database meant as a resource for research on the immune response to SARS-CoV-2. The samples were drawn from two sources: the first 160 participants of the ongoing ImmuneRACE study, and 1,254 subjects contributed by 6 global collaborators. A de-identified subject ID, COVID-19 status, age in years and sex were almost always included in the sample metadata. HLA class I and class II types, where available, came from metadata supplied by the sample provider rather than from assay-based typing.

The immunoSEQ Assay, a bias-controlled multiplex PCR, was used to amplify TCRbeta CDR3 regions from genomic DNA. The authors' analysis ran thus. Nucleated cell counts per sample were estimated from amplification of reference gene primers within the assay. To quantify the absolute abundance of each unique TCRbeta CDR3 rearrangement, sequence reads were collapsed and filtered. Productive Simpson clonality was computed per sample as the square root of Simpson's diversity index over productive rearrangements. TCRdb re-hosts the immuneACCESS table, in-frame sequences only. Its copies lack some clones; in the studies checked, an unresolved V gene accounts for under half of them, and the cause for the rest is not known. That table furnishes V, J and clone size, whereas the DNA furnished D and trimming. The sample contains 150,000 to 200,000 clones, approximately 86% of them found a single time. Less than 1% of the sample comes from the top ten.

Reading the germline V gene gives CDR1 SGHVS and CDR2 FNYEAQ. From the cysteine up to the phenylalanine, the CDR3 has a length of 14 residues. Only the CDR3 portion is preserved as DNA: 42 bases, with reading frame beginning at the first base. V drops 5 bases and J drops 6 bases, leaving 15 bases in between. The full study reports these points: The amount of clinical and demographic metadata varied by source and participant and was provided uncurated.

This chain is built from TRBV7-6 and TRBJ2-3; TRBD1 is a possible D gene, resting on 5 matching bases. The sequence was obtained from a man aged 18 to 30 with acute or convalescent COVID-19. The material sequenced was peripheral blood. The sequence in DNA is TGTGCCAGCAGCCAGGGTTCGTCGGTGGATACGCAGTATTTT. Translated, it gives CASSQGSSVDTQYF.